The 32 T cell receptor beta chains given below trace back to one sample, sequenced in a study of T-cell memory formation after mild COVID-19. TCRdb reprocessed the 5' RACE reads with MiXCR, giving one entry per CDR3 protein. The sample holds about 400,000 distinct CDR3 sequences, approximately 15% seen once. Sequenced input: PBMCs or a T cell subset sorted from them (not recorded which). Receptor source: a man between 18 and 29 years old who had mild COVID-19 (a few samples of this study predate the infection). Cell type and time point are not known.

The chain recombines TRBV4-1 with TRBJ1-1, with D perhaps TRBD1 (6 bases). The germline CDR1 and CDR2 sequences are MGHRA and YSYEKL. This CDR3 comprises 16 residues. Between the trimmed V and J ends, which lost 4 bases and 1 base, there was a span of 16 bases. CDR3 nucleotides: TGCGCCAGCAGCCCAAGGGGGGGGGACGCGAACACTGAAGCTTTCTTT. This sequence encodes CASSPRGGDANTEAFF.

Ten or more counts support this clonotype. This sequence joins TRBV7-6 and TRBJ2-7, with 8 bases lining up with TRBD1. Trimming cost V 4 bases and J 5 bases; bases outside gene matches: 7. The CDR3 extends over 14 amino acids. Germline CDR1 reads SGHVS; CDR2 reads FNYEAQ. The CDR3: CASSSDPGQDEQYF. The CDR3 region has the DNA TGTGCCAGCAGCTCAGACCCGGGACAGGACGAGCAGTACTTC.

This clonotype was picked up a small number of times. V and J are TRBV10-3 and TRBJ1-6, with no clear D. V was shortened by 3 bases and J by 9 bases, with 6 bases between the two germline ends. Germline V gene data show CDR1 as ENHRY and CDR2 as SYGVKD. The CDR3 has 12 residues. The chain's CDR3 is CAISDLASPLHF. CDR3 nucleotide sequence: TGTGCCATCAGTGATCTGGCTTCACCCCTCCACTTT.

The chain uses TRBV6-1 and TRBJ1-1; weak D call: TRBD1 (5 bases). The CDR3 has 13 amino acids. The germline gives CDR1 MNHNS, CDR2 SASEGT. Trimming left V 3 bases short and J 10 bases short, with 15 bases between. CDR3 DNA: TGTGCCAGCAGTGATTGGGGACTATTGGGAGCTTTCTTT. Encoded protein: CASSDWGLLGAFF.

The rearrangement joins TRBV12-3 or TRBV12-4 to TRBJ2-5; the match to TRBD2 covers 10 bases. CDR3 length: 14 residues. J was trimmed by 2 bases and V by 6 bases; bases with no gene match: 3. This CDR3 reads CASRLAGRQETQYF. The CDR3 bases are TGTGCCAGCAGACTAGCGGGGAGGCAAGAGACCCAGTACTTC.

This clonotype came up a few times. The chain employs TRBV20-1 and TRBJ2-7; 14 bases are shared with TRBD2. The CDR3 loop spans 14 amino acids. The trim removed 6 bases at V and 5 bases at J, leaving 6 bases unmatched. Germline-derived CDR1 and CDR2 are DFQATT and SNEGSKA (reference sequence). The CDR3 DNA sequence: TGCAGTGCGCCCGGACTAGCGGGGGGAAACGAGCAGTACGTC. Translation gives CSAPGLAGGNEQYV.

The chain joins TRBV7-9 to TRBJ2-3; the D is unclear. V lost 2 bases and J 2 bases, leaving 8 bases between the germline ends. The CDR3 totals 14 residues. The germline V gene encodes CDR1 SEHNR and CDR2 FQNEAQ (reference sequence). The CDR3 coding sequence is TGTGCCAGCAGCTTAAGGGTAAACACAGATACGCAGTATTTT. Residues: CASSLRVNTDTQYF.

The J gene is TRBJ2-2, the V gene TRBV10-3; TRBD1 matches 9 bases. This CDR3 region has 17 residues. Germline V gene data show CDR1 as ENHRY and CDR2 as SYGVKD. V shed 2 bases, J shed 6 bases, and the junction held 10 bases outside the gene matches. CDR3 bases: TGTGCCATCAGTGAGCCACAGGGGGCGGCGGTTGCCGGGGAGCTGTTTTTT. Encoded protein: CAISEPQGAAVAGELFF.

The chain employs TRBV4-3 and TRBJ2-1; possibly TRBD1 for D (6 bases). Germline V gene data show CDR1 as LGHNA and CDR2 as YSLEER. There are 14 residues in the CDR3. V was shortened by 5 bases and J by 2 bases, with 10 bases between the two germline ends. CDR3 sequence: CASSRDTAYNEQFF. CDR3 in DNA: TGCGCCAGCAGCAGGGACACCGCCTACAATGAGCAGTTCTTC.

This chain connects TRBV4-1 to TRBJ1-5, with unresolved D. The ends were cut back, 0 bases at V and 7 bases at J, with 10 bases in the middle. The CDR3 has 14 residues. Germline V gives CDR1 MGHRA, CDR2 YSYEKL. The CDR3 loop is CASSQEGFGQPQHF. The DNA for the CDR3 is TGCGCCAGCAGCCAAGAAGGGTTTGGGCAGCCCCAGCATTTT.

The chain links TRBV28 to TRBJ1-1, with 11 bases aligning to TRBD1. Looked up from germline, CDR1 is MDHEN and CDR2 is SYDVKM. The CDR3 length is 15 residues. The V gene end was trimmed by 5 bases and the J gene end by 4 bases; junction bases not matched to a gene: 6. The CDR3 region is CASSAYGTGGTEAFF. In DNA, the CDR3 is TGTGCCAGCAGTGCCTACGGGACAGGGGGCACTGAAGCTTTCTTT.

This clonotype was seen a few times. The chain links TRBV9 to TRBJ1-2; no clear D gene. V was cut by 1 base and J by 5 bases, with 12 bases left in between. This CDR3 has 14 residues. Germline V CDR1 and CDR2: SGDLS, YYNGEE. Here the CDR3 DNA reads TGTGCCAGCAGCGTAAGGGAAGGGTCTTATGGCTACACCTTC. Protein product: CASSVREGSYGYTF.

The rearrangement links TRBV7-9 to TRBJ1-1; D gene uncertain. This CDR3 comprises 11 residues. Trimming cost V 4 bases and J 10 bases, with 10 bases left between them. From germline, CDR1 is SEHNR and CDR2 FQNEAQ (reference sequence). The CDR3 coding sequence is TGTGCCAGCAGCTCACAAGGTGGAGCTTTCTTT. Encoded protein: CASSSQGGAFF.

The rearrangement joins TRBV19 to TRBJ2-1, with D possibly TRBD2 on 5 matching bases. The germline CDR1 and CDR2 sequences are LNHDA and SQIVND (reference sequence). V lost 5 bases and J 7 bases, leaving 18 bases between the germline ends. CDR3 length: 15 residues. CDR3 bases: TGTGCCAGTAGTCCCGCCCTTGGGTCGGGAAATGAGCAGTTCTTC. This translates into CASSPALGSGNEQFF.

This clonotype was seen repeatedly, ten times or more. This chain links TRBV18 with TRBJ2-3, with D unclear. The CDR3 loop spans 12 amino acids. CDR1 is KGHSH and CDR2 is LQKENI in the germline V gene. V was cut by 8 bases and J by 6 bases, with 12 bases left in between. This chain's CDR3 is CASSPRSDTQYF. The CDR3 region has the DNA TGTGCCAGCAGCCCCCGATCGGATACGCAGTATTTT.

This chain joins TRBV7-2 and TRBJ2-1; 7 bases align to TRBD2. With V trimmed by 5 bases and J by 3 bases, 4 bases remained unmatched. Per the germline V gene, CDR1 is SGHTA and CDR2 is FQGNSA. This CDR3 region has 14 residues. DNA for the CDR3: TGTGCCAGCAGCCTGCGGGGGAACTACAATGAGCAGTTCTTC. This translates into CASSLRGNYNEQFF.

This clonotype was detected only a few times. The genes are TRBV14 and TRBJ2-1; D gene uncertain. Per the germline V gene, CDR1 is SGHDN and CDR2 is FVKESK. The CDR3 consists of 11 residues. Trimming left V 0 bases short and J 7 bases short, with 1 base between. Here the CDR3 DNA reads TGTGCCAGCAGCCAAGAGAATGAGCAGTTCTTC. This codes for CASSQENEQFF.

The CDR3 loop reads CASSSMTALQETQYF. The CDR3 bases are TGTGCCAGCAGCTCTATGACTGCACTCCAAGAGACCCAGTACTTC. The chain uses TRBV7-9 and TRBJ2-5; D is ambiguous. The CDR3 runs to 15 residues. Deletions cut 4 bases from V and 1 base from J, with 13 bases between. Germline V gene lookup returns CDR1 SEHNR and CDR2 FQNEAQ (reference sequence). Combining the CDR3 with reference TRBV7-9 and TRBJ2-5 gives the whole variable domain DTGVSQNPRHKITKRGQNVTFRCDPISEHNRLYWYRQTLGQGPEFLTYFQNEAQLEKSRLLSDRFSAERPKGSFSTLEIQRTEQGDSAMYLCASSSMTALQETQYFGPGTRLLVL.

This clonotype was counted a few times. V and J are TRBV20-1 and TRBJ1-4; no clear D gene. The CDR3 is made up of 16 amino acids. CDR1 and CDR2 from the germline V gene are DFQATT and SNEGSKA (reference sequence). V was cut by 6 bases and J by 3 bases, with 20 bases left in between. CDR3 nucleotides: TGCAGTGCCATGCCCCCTAGCGGGAGCCCTAATGAAAAACTGTTTTTT. Its translation is CSAMPPSGSPNEKLFF.

This clonotype was found many times. The chain combines TRBV20-1 with TRBJ2-4, with 8 bases that match TRBD2. The CDR3 is made up of 13 amino acids. Germline lookup yields CDR1 DFQATT and CDR2 SNEGSKA (reference sequence). After removal of 5 bases from V and 3 bases from J, the junction contained 3 bases not matched to a gene. In DNA form, the CDR3 reads TGCAGTGCTCCCGGGACTAGCAAAAACATTCAGTACTTC. Translating it yields CSAPGTSKNIQYF.

This clonotype showed up just a few times. The rearrangement joins TRBV24-1 to TRBJ1-4; 7 bases line up with TRBD1. There are 17 residues in the CDR3. CDR1 and CDR2 (germline): KGHDR, SFDVKD. Trimming at V came to 9 bases and at J to 8 bases, leaving 20 bases not matched to a gene. In nucleotides, the CDR3 is TGTGCCACCGAGGAGACAGGGCTTTACCCCGGGGCCGAAAAACTGTTTTTT. This codes for CATEETGLYPGAEKLFF.

This clonotype was counted a few times. The chain recombines TRBV6-5 with TRBJ2-7, with 11 positions matching TRBD1. The germline V gene has CDR1 MNHEY and CDR2 SVGAGI. This CDR3 contains 14 residues. V shed 7 bases, J shed 2 bases, and the junction held 4 bases outside the gene matches. CDR3 amino acids: CASTKGQGAYEQYF. Here the CDR3 DNA reads TGTGCCAGCACTAAGGGACAGGGGGCCTACGAGCAGTACTTC.

This clonotype was detected ten times or more. This chain uses TRBV6-2 or TRBV6-3 with TRBJ2-6; 7 bases are shared with TRBD1. Germline CDR1 reads MNHEY; CDR2 reads SVGEGT. The CDR3 extends over 13 amino acids. J gave up 2 bases and V 8 bases, and 0 bases lay outside the gene matches. The chain's CDR3 is CASGTAGANVLTF. The CDR3 DNA sequence: TGTGCCAGCGGGACAGCTGGGGCCAACGTCCTGACTTTC.

The V and J genes are TRBV19 and TRBJ1-5; a weak D match, TRBD1 (5 bases). CDR1 is LNHDA, CDR2 SQIVND, per germline (reference sequence). The CDR3 covers 13 residues. The germline V and J ends were trimmed by 5 bases and 7 bases, with 12 bases remaining between them. The CDR3 spells CASSEGIGQPQHF. The CDR3 DNA follows: TGTGCCAGTAGTGAGGGGATAGGACAGCCCCAGCATTTT.

Many counts were recorded for this clonotype. The chain combines TRBV14 with TRBJ2-5; D not resolved. V lost 0 bases to trimming and J lost 5 bases, with 22 bases between them. Germline lookup yields CDR1 SGHDN and CDR2 FVKESK. This CDR3 comprises 18 residues. In DNA form, the CDR3 reads TGTGCCAGCAGCCAAGACCCCCCTGGGGTAGCCATAGTGGAGACCCAGTACTTC. Translating gives CASSQDPPGVAIVETQYF. Full variable domain (outside the CDR3, taken from reference TRBV14 and TRBJ2-5): EAGVTQFPSHSVIEKGQTVTLRCDPISGHDNLYWYRRVMGKEIKFLLHFVKESKQDESGMPNNRFLAERTGGTYSTLKVQPAELEDSGVYFCASSQDPPGVAIVETQYFGPGTRLLVL.

The sample holds a few counts of this clonotype. The chain carries TRBV5-1 and TRBJ2-1; D assignment may be TRBD1 or TRBD2 (5 bases each). CDR3 length equals 15 residues. From germline, CDR1 is SGHRS and CDR2 YFSETQ. Trimming left V 2 bases short and J 9 bases short, with 18 bases between. The CDR3 region is CASSFTTGPTGEQFF. The CDR3 DNA reads TGCGCCAGCAGCTTCACGACGGGGCCCACGGGTGAGCAGTTCTTC.

V and J are TRBV6-1 and TRBJ2-7, with D unclear. The CDR3 length is 14 residues. V lost 5 bases, J lost 4 bases, and 15 bases lay in between. Germline loops: CDR1 MNHNS, CDR2 SASEGT. The CDR3 DNA sequence: TGTGCCAGCAGTTGGTCTGAAGCCAGGTACGAGCAGTACGTC. It encodes CASSWSEARYEQYV.

This clonotype was detected a few times. The rearrangement joins TRBV23-1 to TRBJ2-2; 10 bases agree with TRBD1. TRBV23-1 is identified as an open reading frame with a role that is uncertain. J was trimmed by 1 base and V by 2 bases; bases with no gene match: 10. This CDR3 has 19 residues. CDR3 coding DNA: TGCGCCAGCAGTCAAACCCCCTCCCGGGACAGGGGGAACACCGGGGAGCTGTTTTTT. This encodes CASSQTPSRDRGNTGELFF.

This rearrangement joins TRBV6-2 or TRBV6-3 to TRBJ1-2, with D perhaps matching TRBD1 (5 bases). Per the germline V gene, CDR1 is MNHEY and CDR2 is SVGEGT. The CDR3 has 12 amino acids. V gave up 8 bases and J gave up 4 bases, with 11 bases separating them. CDR3 DNA: TGTGCCAGCTCGAGGACACCCTATGGCTACACCTTC. Residues: CASSRTPYGYTF.

This clonotype came up a few times. The chain joins TRBV5-1 to TRBJ2-3, with 7 bases identical to TRBD1. The V segment lost 6 bases and the J segment 5 bases; nucleotides outside the gene matches: 9. Looked up from germline, CDR1 is SGHRS and CDR2 is YFSETQ. The CDR3 totals 14 residues. This CDR3 is CASIRGGVEDTQYF. The CDR3 region has the DNA TGCGCCAGCATAAGAGGGGGCGTTGAAGATACGCAGTATTTT.

This clonotype occurred a few times. The chain recombines TRBV5-1 with TRBJ1-6, with D tentatively TRBD1 (5 bases). There are 14 residues in the CDR3. Per the germline V gene, CDR1 is SGHRS and CDR2 is YFSETQ. Trimming removed 0 bases at V and 7 bases at J, with 8 bases between. CDR3 sequence: CASSLATENSPLHF. DNA for the CDR3: TGCGCCAGCAGCTTGGCGACAGAAAATTCACCCCTCCACTTT.

A few counts support this clonotype. The chain recombines TRBV15 with TRBJ1-5, with TRBD1 matching 7 bases. This CDR3 has 14 amino acids. V was clipped by 7 bases and J by 0 bases; unmatched bases: 3. Germline V gene sequence: CDR1 LNHNV, CDR2 YYDKDF (reference sequence). The CDR3 region is CATTQGDSNQPQHF. CDR3 DNA: TGTGCCACCACCCAGGGGGATAGCAATCAGCCCCAGCATTTT.